One sample yielded the 10 T cell receptor beta chains listed below, sequenced in a study of T cells after yellow fever vaccination. TCRdb called the 5' RACE reads again in MiXCR, with one record for every CDR3 protein. The sample has 250,000 to 300,000 distinct CDR3 sequences; over 4.5% are singletons. Sequencing used CD4+ T cells sorted from PBMCs, obtained on the day of the yellow fever booster vaccination. The receptors were sampled from a man aged 18 to 35 who received the YFV17D yellow fever vaccine.

There are many counts of this clonotype. This chain joins TRBV7-3 and TRBJ2-3; 10 positions match TRBD1. Per the germline V gene, CDR1 is SGHTA and CDR2 is FQGTGA. CDR3 length: 16 residues. With 5 bases clipped from V and 5 bases from J, the junction kept 10 bases outside the gene matches. CDR3 DNA: TGTGCCAGCAGCGTCCAAGGGACAGGGGCTGGAGATACGCAGTATTTT. Protein product: CASSVQGTGAGDTQYF.

The sample holds a few counts of this clonotype. The chain joins TRBV9 to TRBJ2-5, with D possibly matching TRBD2 (5 bases). This CDR3 contains 15 residues. Germline V gene sequence: CDR1 SGDLS, CDR2 YYNGEE. Trimming took off 0 bases at V and 5 bases at J, with 14 bases between the two ends. CDR3 sequence: CASSVVGGTMETQYF. The CDR3, as DNA: TGTGCCAGCAGCGTAGTAGGAGGCACGATGGAGACCCAGTACTTC.

A few counts support this clonotype. The chain combines TRBV27 with TRBJ2-1, with 15 bases matching TRBD2. The length of the CDR3 is 15 residues. In germline, CDR1 is MNHEY, CDR2 SMNVEV (reference sequence). V shed 3 bases and J 9 bases; nucleotides not matched to a gene: 3. CDR3 in amino acids: CASSFRGLAGGEQFF. The DNA for the CDR3 is TGTGCCAGCAGTTTTCGGGGACTAGCGGGGGGTGAGCAGTTCTTC.

This clonotype was detected ten times or more. The chain combines TRBV18 with TRBJ2-1; maybe TRBD1 (6 bases). The CDR3 totals 15 residues. V lost 3 bases and J 0 bases, leaving 9 bases between the germline ends. The germline CDR1 and CDR2 sequences are KGHSH and LQKENI. The CDR3, as DNA: TGTGCCAGCTCACCCGACAGGAGCTCCTACAATGAGCAGTTCTTC. Translation: CASSPDRSSYNEQFF.

Ten or more counts support this clonotype. This sequence joins TRBV20-1 and TRBJ1-2; TRBD1 matches 8 bases. Trimming at V came to 6 bases and at J to 7 bases, leaving 16 bases not matched to a gene. Germline V gene lookup returns CDR1 DFQATT and CDR2 SNEGSKA (reference sequence). The CDR3 sequence is 15 residues long. In nucleotides, the CDR3 is TGCAGTGCGAGCGGGACAGGCTGGAGTACGGCTGGCTACACCTTC. It is translated as CSASGTGWSTAGYTF.

This clonotype was observed a handful of times. The chain couples TRBV18 to TRBJ1-2; TRBD1 matches 10 bases. V lost 4 bases and J lost 0; bases outside the gene matches: 2. The CDR3 runs to 15 residues. CDR1 KGHSH and CDR2 LQKENI come from the germline V gene. The CDR3 here is CASSLGTGANYGYTF. For the CDR3, the DNA is TGTGCCAGCTCACTTGGGACAGGGGCTAACTATGGCTACACCTTC.

As regards this clonotype: A much bigger clone sits one base away, suggesting this may be a read error. The CDR3 does not close with the conserved phenylalanine or tryptophan, likely indicating a read error. The chain employs TRBV2 and TRBJ1-2, with D unclear. Per the germline V gene, CDR1 is SNHLY and CDR2 is FYNNEI. V lost 8 bases and J lost 8, with 15 bases in between. The length of the CDR3 is 12 residues. The chain's CDR3 is CASGWTLGGYTL. DNA of the CDR3: TGTGCCAGCGGATGGACTTTGGGGGGCTACACCCTC.

The chain links TRBV6-2 or TRBV6-3 to TRBJ1-5; no clear D gene. The CDR3 consists of 14 residues. V dropped 6 bases and J dropped 4 bases, with 13 bases sitting between them. The germline gives CDR1 MNHEY, CDR2 SVGEGT. CDR3 sequence: CASRWEGGNQPQHF. The CDR3 region has the DNA TGTGCCAGCAGGTGGGAAGGTGGAAATCAGCCCCAGCATTTT.

This clonotype was picked up a small number of times. The rearrangement links TRBV7-2 to TRBJ1-1, with 9 bases identical to TRBD1. Germline trimming cut 5 bases from V and 5 bases from J; bases unmatched to any gene: 6. Germline values: CDR1 SGHTA, CDR2 FQGNSA. The CDR3 spans 14 residues. CDR3 amino acids: CASSLLQGATEAFF. CDR3 sequence (DNA): TGTGCCAGCAGCCTATTACAGGGGGCGACTGAAGCTTTCTTT.

The sample holds many counts of this clonotype. V and J are TRBV2 and TRBJ2-7; 7 bases line up with TRBD2. V shed 3 bases and J 2 bases; nucleotides not matched to a gene: 4. Germline CDR1 reads SNHLY; CDR2 reads FYNNEI. The CDR3 is 14 residues long. CDR3 loop: CASSEGGSTYEQYF. The CDR3 DNA reads TGTGCCAGCAGTGAGGGGGGGTCTACCTACGAGCAGTACTTC.